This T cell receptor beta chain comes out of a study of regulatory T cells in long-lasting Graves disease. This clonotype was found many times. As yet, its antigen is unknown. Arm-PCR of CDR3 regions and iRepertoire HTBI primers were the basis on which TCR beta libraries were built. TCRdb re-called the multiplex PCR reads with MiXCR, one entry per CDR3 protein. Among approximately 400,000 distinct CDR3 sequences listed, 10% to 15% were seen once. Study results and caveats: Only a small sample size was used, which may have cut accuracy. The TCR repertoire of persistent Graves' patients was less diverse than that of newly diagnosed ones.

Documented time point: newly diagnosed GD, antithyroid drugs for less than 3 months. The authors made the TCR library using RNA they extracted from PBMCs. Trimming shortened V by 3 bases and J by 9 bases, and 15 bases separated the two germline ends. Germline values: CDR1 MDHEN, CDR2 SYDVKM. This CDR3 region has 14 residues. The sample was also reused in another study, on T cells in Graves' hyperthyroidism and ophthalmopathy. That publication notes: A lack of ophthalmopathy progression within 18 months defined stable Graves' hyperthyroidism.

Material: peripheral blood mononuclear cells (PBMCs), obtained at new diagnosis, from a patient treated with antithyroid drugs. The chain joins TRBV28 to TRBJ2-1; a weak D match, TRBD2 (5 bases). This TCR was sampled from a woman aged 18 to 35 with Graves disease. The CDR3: CASSFLKRSGEQFF. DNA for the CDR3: TGTGCCAGCAGTTTCCTCAAACGAAGCGGTGAGCAGTTCTTC.